These T cell receptor beta chains were read from a single sample in a study of PD-1 blockade in classical Hodgkin lymphoma. Assay used: immunoSEQ multiplex PCR; TCRdb lists only in-frame clones, some missing. The sample lists 70,000 to 80,000 clones; approximately 94% were seen once. The sequenced sample was peripheral blood mononuclear cells (PBMCs), obtained at baseline. Receptors originate from a human donor with classical Hodgkin lymphoma. CDR3s include the opening cysteine and the closing phenylalanine or tryptophan. The D gene is left open where the match is weak. The listing skips clone size in some rows; elsewhere it reads once, few, many or a size class.

j_call: TRBJ1-5
d_call: TRBD1
v_call: TRBV6-4
clone_size: -
cdr3_nt: TGTGCCAGCAGTGAACAGGGGGCCGGGCAGCCCCAGCATTTT
cdr3_aa: CASSEQGAGQPQHF

j_call: TRBJ2-3
d_call: TRBD2
v_call: TRBV27
clone_size: -
cdr3_nt: TGTGCCAGCAAGCGGGAGGGCCTGAGCACAGATACGCAGTATTTT
cdr3_aa: CASKREGLSTDTQYF

j_call: TRBJ2-1
d_call: -
v_call: TRBV19
clone_size: -
cdr3_nt: TGTGCCCCCAGGGAAGTGAGCTCCTACAATGAGCAGTTCTTC
cdr3_aa: CAPREVSSYNEQFF

j_call: TRBJ1-5
d_call: -
v_call: TRBV27
clone_size: -
cdr3_nt: TGTGCCAGCAGTTTAAGGCAGTTTAATCAGCCCCAGCATTTT
cdr3_aa: CASSLRQFNQPQHF

j_call: TRBJ1-1
d_call: TRBD1
v_call: TRBV5-1
clone_size: -
cdr3_nt: TGCGCCAGCAGCTCGCCGCGGACAGGGGGGAACACTGAAGCTTTCTTT
cdr3_aa: CASSSPRTGGNTEAFF

j_call: TRBJ2-1
d_call: TRBD2
v_call: TRBV7-2
clone_size: -
cdr3_nt: TGTGCCAGCAGCAGCCGAGGGCTAGCGGGAGGAAAGGGAGGTGAGCAGTTCTTC
cdr3_aa: CASSSRGLAGGKGGEQFF

j_call: TRBJ2-1
d_call: TRBD2
v_call: TRBV6-5
clone_size: -
cdr3_nt: TGTGCCAGCAGTTACCTGATGGCGGGGGGGCGGAATGAGCAGTTCTTC
cdr3_aa: CASSYLMAGGRNEQFF

j_call: TRBJ2-3
d_call: -
v_call: TRBV2
clone_size: -
cdr3_nt: TGTGCCAGCAGTGTATGGGATACGCAGTATTTT
cdr3_aa: CASSVWDTQYF

j_call: TRBJ2-3
d_call: TRBD1
v_call: TRBV4-3
clone_size: -
cdr3_nt: TGCGCCAGCAGCCCCCTTAGGACAGGGGGAGACACAGATACGCAGTATTTT
cdr3_aa: CASSPLRTGGDTDTQYF

j_call: TRBJ1-5
d_call: -
v_call: TRBV6-1
clone_size: -
cdr3_nt: TGTGCCAGCAGCGTGGGTACAGGTTTGCATCAGCCCCAGCATTTT
cdr3_aa: CASSVGTGLHQPQHF

j_call: TRBJ1-1
d_call: TRBD1
v_call: TRBV6-5
clone_size: once
cdr3_nt: TGTGCCAGCAATACAGGGGAGACCACTGAAGCTTTCTTT
cdr3_aa: CASNTGETTEAFF

j_call: TRBJ2-5
d_call: -
v_call: TRBV9
clone_size: -
cdr3_nt: TGTGCCAGCAGCGTCGGGGTGTCAGAGACCCAGTACTTC
cdr3_aa: CASSVGVSETQYF

j_call: TRBJ1-4
d_call: -
v_call: TRBV5-1
clone_size: few
cdr3_nt: TGCGCCAGCAGCTTGGCAACTAATGAAAAACTGTTTTTT
cdr3_aa: CASSLATNEKLFF

j_call: TRBJ1-1
d_call: -
v_call: TRBV11-2
clone_size: -
cdr3_nt: TGTGCCAGCAGCTTAAATGGTCGGAAAGCTTTCTTT
cdr3_aa: CASSLNGRKAFF

j_call: TRBJ1-4
d_call: -
v_call: TRBV5-1
clone_size: once
cdr3_nt: TGCGCCAGCAGCCAAGACAGCACCCATGAAAAACTGTTTTTT
cdr3_aa: CASSQDSTHEKLFF

j_call: TRBJ2-7
d_call: -
v_call: TRBV25-1
clone_size: -
cdr3_nt: TGTGCCAGCAGTGTCGGAGAAACCTACGAGCAGTACTTC
cdr3_aa: CASSVGETYEQYF

j_call: TRBJ1-5
d_call: TRBD1
v_call: TRBV2
clone_size: -
cdr3_nt: TGTGCCAGCAGAGATACAGGGGTGGGCAATCAGCCCCAGCATTTT
cdr3_aa: CASRDTGVGNQPQHF

j_call: TRBJ2-7
d_call: -
v_call: TRBV10-3
clone_size: once
cdr3_nt: TGTGCCACGGGCGATATACAGGAAAGATACGAGCAGTACTTC
cdr3_aa: CATGDIQERYEQYF

j_call: TRBJ1-5
d_call: -
v_call: TRBV9
clone_size: -
cdr3_nt: TGTGCCAGCAGCGTCCAGAGAGTTCGTTCCAGTCAGCCCCAGCATTTT
cdr3_aa: CASSVQRVRSSQPQHF

j_call: TRBJ2-7
d_call: -
v_call: TRBV6-1
clone_size: -
cdr3_nt: TGTGCCAGCACACTCCCATCACCCGGCTACGAGCAGTACTTC
cdr3_aa: CASTLPSPGYEQYF

j_call: TRBJ2-7
d_call: -
v_call: TRBV4-1
clone_size: -
cdr3_nt: TGCGCCAGCAGCCAAGAGGGATTTGATTCGGCGTACGAGCAGTACTTC
cdr3_aa: CASSQEGFDSAYEQYF

j_call: TRBJ2-1
d_call: TRBD2
v_call: TRBV5-4
clone_size: -
cdr3_nt: TGTGCCAGCAGCCGGAGGACTAGCGGGGAAAACTCGGGTGAGCAGTTCTTC
cdr3_aa: CASSRRTSGENSGEQFF

j_call: TRBJ1-1
d_call: TRBD1
v_call: TRBV19
clone_size: -
cdr3_nt: TGTGCCAGTACCATTAGACAGGGCGGTCCTGAAGCTTTCTTT
cdr3_aa: CASTIRQGGPEAFF

j_call: TRBJ2-2
d_call: TRBD1
v_call: TRBV9
clone_size: -
cdr3_nt: TGTGCCAGCAGCGTAGTAGGGACAGCCTACACCGGGGAGCTGTTTTTT
cdr3_aa: CASSVVGTAYTGELFF

j_call: TRBJ1-5
d_call: -
v_call: TRBV27
clone_size: -
cdr3_nt: TGTGCCAGCAGTTTAGGGGACGGCAATCAGCCCCAGCATTTT
cdr3_aa: CASSLGDGNQPQHF

j_call: TRBJ2-3
d_call: -
v_call: TRBV9
clone_size: -
cdr3_nt: TGTGCCAGCAGCGTACAGGGGATGGAAGATACGCAGTATTTT
cdr3_aa: CASSVQGMEDTQYF

j_call: TRBJ2-1
d_call: TRBD2
v_call: TRBV5-1
clone_size: few
cdr3_nt: TGCGCCAGCAGCAAAATACCGGGGGGGCCGGACTCCTACAATGAGCAGTTCTTC
cdr3_aa: CASSKIPGGPDSYNEQFF

j_call: TRBJ1-4
d_call: TRBD1
v_call: TRBV13
clone_size: -
cdr3_nt: TGTGCCAGCAACAGACAGGGGGCTAATGAAAAACTGTTTTTT
cdr3_aa: CASNRQGANEKLFF

j_call: TRBJ2-1
d_call: -
v_call: TRBV5-8
clone_size: -
cdr3_nt: TGTGCCAGCAGCTTCTTCGGATACAATGAGCAGTTCTTC
cdr3_aa: CASSFFGYNEQFF

j_call: TRBJ2-2
d_call: TRBD1
v_call: TRBV28
clone_size: -
cdr3_nt: TGTGCCGTCCAGGACAGGGCGAACACCGGGGAGCTGTTTTTT
cdr3_aa: CAVQDRANTGELFF

j_call: TRBJ2-3
d_call: TRBD2
v_call: TRBV30
clone_size: -
cdr3_nt: TGTGCCTGGAGAGGAAGCGGGGGGGCCTTCTGGCCGCAGTATTTT
cdr3_aa: CAWRGSGGAFWPQYF

j_call: TRBJ1-1
d_call: -
v_call: TRBV4-3
clone_size: -
cdr3_nt: TGCGCCAGCAGCTTCTTTCGGGGGGACCCTGAAGCTTTCTTT
cdr3_aa: CASSFFRGDPEAFF

j_call: TRBJ2-7
d_call: -
v_call: TRBV19
clone_size: few
cdr3_nt: TGTGCCAGTAGGCCAGATCCCGGGACAAGGGACGAGCAGTACTTC
cdr3_aa: CASRPDPGTRDEQYF

j_call: TRBJ2-7
d_call: -
v_call: TRBV7-2
clone_size: once
cdr3_nt: TGTGCCAGCAGCTTCATCCGGGACGGCTCCTACGAGCAGTACTTC
cdr3_aa: CASSFIRDGSYEQYF

j_call: TRBJ1-2
d_call: -
v_call: TRBV15
clone_size: once
cdr3_nt: TGTGCCACCAGCAGAGATCTTGTGGGGGCGGGTGGCTACACCTTC
cdr3_aa: CATSRDLVGAGGYTF

j_call: TRBJ1-1
d_call: TRBD1
v_call: TRBV9
clone_size: -
cdr3_nt: TGTGCCAGCAGCGTAGGGGGACAGATGAACACTGAAGCTTTCTTT
cdr3_aa: CASSVGGQMNTEAFF

j_call: TRBJ2-3
d_call: TRBD2
v_call: TRBV7-8
clone_size: -
cdr3_nt: TGTGCCGGAACTAGCGGTGACACAGATACGCAGTATTTT
cdr3_aa: CAGTSGDTDTQYF

j_call: TRBJ1-3
d_call: -
v_call: TRBV2
clone_size: -
cdr3_nt: TGTGCCAGCAGTGGGGGTTACTCTGGAAACACCATATATTTT
cdr3_aa: CASSGGYSGNTIYF

j_call: TRBJ2-1
d_call: -
v_call: TRBV6-5
clone_size: -
cdr3_nt: TGTGCCAGCAGCCTGACCCTTAATGAGCAGTTCTTC
cdr3_aa: CASSLTLNEQFF

j_call: TRBJ1-2
d_call: -
v_call: TRBV4-1
clone_size: -
cdr3_nt: TGCGCCAGCAGCCAAGATTCATCTGAAGACTATGGCTACACCTTC
cdr3_aa: CASSQDSSEDYGYTF

j_call: TRBJ1-1
d_call: -
v_call: TRBV6-5
clone_size: -
cdr3_nt: TGTGCCAGCAGCCGCCGACAGACCCACACTGAAGCTTTCTTT
cdr3_aa: CASSRRQTHTEAFF

j_call: TRBJ2-7
d_call: -
v_call: TRBV29-1
clone_size: once
cdr3_nt: TGCAGCGTAAACAGGGAGGACGAGCAGTACTTC
cdr3_aa: CSVNREDEQYF

j_call: TRBJ1-6
d_call: TRBD1
v_call: TRBV7-9
clone_size: -
cdr3_nt: TGTGCCAGCAGCTTGGGACAGTGGGAACCGAAGTCCTATAATTCACCCCTCCACTTT
cdr3_aa: CASSLGQWEPKSYNSPLHF

j_call: TRBJ2-3
d_call: -
v_call: TRBV5-8
clone_size: -
cdr3_nt: TGTGCCAGCAGCTTGTTCCCTAGCACAGATACGCAGTATTTT
cdr3_aa: CASSLFPSTDTQYF

j_call: TRBJ2-5
d_call: TRBD2
v_call: TRBV9
clone_size: -
cdr3_nt: TGTGCCAGCAGCGATCGACCAGCGGGATTGGGAAAGACCCAGTACTTC
cdr3_aa: CASSDRPAGLGKTQYF

j_call: TRBJ2-5
d_call: -
v_call: TRBV7-2
clone_size: -
cdr3_nt: TGTGCCAGCAGCTTAGCTTCCCAAGAGACCCAGTACTTC
cdr3_aa: CASSLASQETQYF

j_call: TRBJ2-7
d_call: -
v_call: TRBV7-9
clone_size: -
cdr3_nt: TGTGCCAGCAGCTTGACCATGGAGGCCTACGAGCAGTACTTC
cdr3_aa: CASSLTMEAYEQYF

j_call: TRBJ1-5
d_call: TRBD1
v_call: TRBV9
clone_size: -
cdr3_nt: TGTGCCAGCAGCAAAGGACAGGGTGGCAATCAGCCCCAGCATTTT
cdr3_aa: CASSKGQGGNQPQHF

j_call: TRBJ1-5
d_call: -
v_call: TRBV4-1
clone_size: -
cdr3_nt: TGCGCCAGCAGCCCCTCGGAGGGGAAATATGATCAGCCCCAGCATTTT
cdr3_aa: CASSPSEGKYDQPQHF

j_call: TRBJ2-7
d_call: TRBD1
v_call: TRBV9
clone_size: -
cdr3_nt: TGTGCCAGCAGCGGACCTTCAACAGGGGCGCGGTACTACGAGCAGTACTTC
cdr3_aa: CASSGPSTGARYYEQYF

j_call: TRBJ2-7
d_call: TRBD1
v_call: TRBV19
clone_size: -
cdr3_nt: TGTGCCAGTAGAGAACAGGGGGATCCCTACGAGCAGTACTTC
cdr3_aa: CASREQGDPYEQYF

j_call: TRBJ1-2
d_call: -
v_call: TRBV19
clone_size: -
cdr3_nt: TGTGCCAGCAAGGACGCAGACTATGGCTACACCTTC
cdr3_aa: CASKDADYGYTF

j_call: TRBJ2-7
d_call: -
v_call: TRBV7-9
clone_size: -
cdr3_nt: TGTGCCAGCAGCTTAGTACTACTCAGGGATTCCTCCTACGAGCAGTACTTC
cdr3_aa: CASSLVLLRDSSYEQYF

j_call: TRBJ1-2
d_call: -
v_call: TRBV9
clone_size: -
cdr3_nt: TGTGCCAGCAGTCCCACAGGTTTTGATGGCTACACCTTC
cdr3_aa: CASSPTGFDGYTF

j_call: TRBJ1-2
d_call: -
v_call: TRBV7-9
clone_size: -
cdr3_nt: TGTGCCAGCACCTCGGCGGTTAACTATGGCTACACCTTC
cdr3_aa: CASTSAVNYGYTF